This TCR beta chain was recorded in a study of cytomegalovirus exposure and HLA in healthy donors. On the study more broadly: One earlier analysis, a look at 180 million or so T cells, found some 120 million unique TCR beta sequences. Study-level results: TRBV6-2, TRBV6-3 and some other V segments were unresolvable in 87-base-pair reads. Researchers reported in a later analysis that common viral pathogens appeared linked to several top clusters.

The PCR ran on 60 Vbeta and 13 Jbeta primers. Here immunoSEQ multiplex PCR was the method, and the copy in TCRdb shows in-frame clones only, minus some. The sample has approximately 180,000 clones, about 80% seen once; the top ten hold under 7.5%. Trimming took 5 bases from V and 4 from J; bases not matched to a gene: 4. Germline CDR1 is SGHVS and CDR2 is FNYEAQ. This CDR3 comprises 14 residues. This clone has a handful of counts. Antigen specificity is unknown. The chain uses TRBV7-6 and TRBJ1-3; 8 positions agree with TRBD1. Sequenced material: PBMCs. The receptor was isolated from a man younger than 40 in good health and CMV-seropositive. The CDR3: CASSQGQVGNTIYF. The CDR3 DNA is TGTGCCAGCAGCCAGGGACAGGTGGGAAACACCATATATTTT.